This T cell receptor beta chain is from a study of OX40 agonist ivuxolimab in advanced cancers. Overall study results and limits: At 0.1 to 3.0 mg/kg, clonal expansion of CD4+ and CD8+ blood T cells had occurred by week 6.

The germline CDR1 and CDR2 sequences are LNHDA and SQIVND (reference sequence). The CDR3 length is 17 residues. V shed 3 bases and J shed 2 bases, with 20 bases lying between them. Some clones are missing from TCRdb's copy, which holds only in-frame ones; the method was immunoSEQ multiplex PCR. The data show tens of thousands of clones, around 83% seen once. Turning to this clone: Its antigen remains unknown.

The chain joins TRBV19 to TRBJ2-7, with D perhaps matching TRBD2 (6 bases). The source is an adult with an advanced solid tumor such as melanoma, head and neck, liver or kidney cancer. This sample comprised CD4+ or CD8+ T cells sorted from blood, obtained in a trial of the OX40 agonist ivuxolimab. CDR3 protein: CASSIGAARGGTYEQYF. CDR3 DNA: TGTGCCAGTAGTATCGGAGCGGCGAGGGGAGGTACCTACGAGCAGTACTTC.